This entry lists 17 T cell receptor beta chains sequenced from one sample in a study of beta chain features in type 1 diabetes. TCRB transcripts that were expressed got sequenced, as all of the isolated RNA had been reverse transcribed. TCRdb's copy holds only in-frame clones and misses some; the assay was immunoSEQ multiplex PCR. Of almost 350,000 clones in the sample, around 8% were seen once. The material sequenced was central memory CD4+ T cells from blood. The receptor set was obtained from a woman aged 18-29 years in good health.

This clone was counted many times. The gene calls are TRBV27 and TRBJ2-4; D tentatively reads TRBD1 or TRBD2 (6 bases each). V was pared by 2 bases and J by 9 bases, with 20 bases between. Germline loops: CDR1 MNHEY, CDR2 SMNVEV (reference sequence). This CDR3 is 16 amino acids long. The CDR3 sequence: CASSLTPPRPGAIQYF. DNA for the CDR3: TGTGCCAGCAGTTTAACGCCCCCGCGGCCGGGGGCCATTCAGTACTTC.

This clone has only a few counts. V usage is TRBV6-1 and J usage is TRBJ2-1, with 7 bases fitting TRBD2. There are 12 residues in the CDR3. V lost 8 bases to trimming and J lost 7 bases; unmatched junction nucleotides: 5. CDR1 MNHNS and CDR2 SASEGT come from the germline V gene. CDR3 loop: CASLPGGNEQFF. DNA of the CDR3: TGTGCCAGCCTACCGGGGGGTAATGAGCAGTTCTTC.

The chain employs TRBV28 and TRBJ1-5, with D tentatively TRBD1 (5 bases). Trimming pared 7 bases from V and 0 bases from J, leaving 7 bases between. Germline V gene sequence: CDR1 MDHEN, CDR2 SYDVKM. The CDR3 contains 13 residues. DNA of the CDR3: TGTGCCAGCACCAGGGCTAGCAATCAGCCCCAGCATTTT. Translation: CASTRASNQPQHF.

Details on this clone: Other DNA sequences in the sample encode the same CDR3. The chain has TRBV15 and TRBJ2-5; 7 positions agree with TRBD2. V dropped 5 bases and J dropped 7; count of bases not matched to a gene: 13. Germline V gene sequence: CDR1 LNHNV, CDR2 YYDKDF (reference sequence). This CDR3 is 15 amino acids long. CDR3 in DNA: TGTGCCACCAGCTCCCCGGCGCGGGAGATTGGGACCCAGTACTTC. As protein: CATSSPAREIGTQYF.

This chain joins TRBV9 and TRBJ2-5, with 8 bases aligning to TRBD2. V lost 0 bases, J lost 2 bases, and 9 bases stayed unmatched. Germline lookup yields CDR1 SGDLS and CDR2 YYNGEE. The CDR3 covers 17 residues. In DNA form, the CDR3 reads TGTGCCAGCAGCGTAGGTGGGAGCGGGAGAGGGCAAGAGACCCAGTACTTC. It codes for CASSVGGSGRGQETQYF.

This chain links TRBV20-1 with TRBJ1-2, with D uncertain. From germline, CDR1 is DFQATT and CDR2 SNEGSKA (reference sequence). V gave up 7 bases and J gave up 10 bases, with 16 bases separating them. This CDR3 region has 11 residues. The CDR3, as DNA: TGCAGTGTACTTGAAAATCTCATCTACACCTTC. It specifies CSVLENLIYTF.

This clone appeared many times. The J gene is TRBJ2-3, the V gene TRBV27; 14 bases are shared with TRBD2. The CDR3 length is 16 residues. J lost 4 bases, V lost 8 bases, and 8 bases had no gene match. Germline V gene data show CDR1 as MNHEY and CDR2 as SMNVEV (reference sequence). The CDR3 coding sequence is TGTGCCAGCGGCGGGACTAGCGGGAGTATACCAGATACGCAGTATTTT. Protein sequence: CASGGTSGSIPDTQYF.

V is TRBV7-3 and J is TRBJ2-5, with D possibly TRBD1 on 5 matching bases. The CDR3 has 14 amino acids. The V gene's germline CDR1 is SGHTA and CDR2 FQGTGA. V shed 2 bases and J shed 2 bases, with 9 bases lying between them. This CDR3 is CASSLGPGQETQYF. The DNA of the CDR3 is TGTGCCAGCAGCTTAGGTCCAGGGCAAGAGACCCAGTACTTC.

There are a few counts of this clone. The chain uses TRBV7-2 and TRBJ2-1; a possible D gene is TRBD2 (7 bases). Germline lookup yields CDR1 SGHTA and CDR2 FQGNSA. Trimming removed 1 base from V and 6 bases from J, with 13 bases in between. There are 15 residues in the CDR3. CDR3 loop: CASSLDGGGGNEQFF. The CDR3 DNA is TGTGCCAGCAGCTTAGATGGGGGAGGGGGCAATGAGCAGTTCTTC.

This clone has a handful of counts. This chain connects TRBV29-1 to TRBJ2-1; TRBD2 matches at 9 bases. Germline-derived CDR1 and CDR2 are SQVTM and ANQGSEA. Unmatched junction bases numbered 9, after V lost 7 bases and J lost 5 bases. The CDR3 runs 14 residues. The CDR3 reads CSAGRLAGDNEQFF. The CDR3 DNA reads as TGCAGCGCCGGTCGGTTAGCGGGGGACAATGAGCAGTTCTTC.

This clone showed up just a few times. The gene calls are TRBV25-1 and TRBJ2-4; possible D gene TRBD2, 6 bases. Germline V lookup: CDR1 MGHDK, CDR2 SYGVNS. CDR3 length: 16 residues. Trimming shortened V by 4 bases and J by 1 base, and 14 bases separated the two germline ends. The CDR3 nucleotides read TGTGCCAGCAGTGCTGGGGGGAGCGGCGCCAAAAACATTCAGTACTTC. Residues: CASSAGGSGAKNIQYF.

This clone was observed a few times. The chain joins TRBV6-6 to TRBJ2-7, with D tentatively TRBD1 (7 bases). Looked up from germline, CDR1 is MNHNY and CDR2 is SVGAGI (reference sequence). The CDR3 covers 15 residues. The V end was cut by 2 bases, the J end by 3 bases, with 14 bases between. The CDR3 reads CASSYGGTDGYEQYF. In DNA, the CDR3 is TGTGCCAGCAGTTACGGAGGGACAGATGGCTACGAGCAGTACTTC.

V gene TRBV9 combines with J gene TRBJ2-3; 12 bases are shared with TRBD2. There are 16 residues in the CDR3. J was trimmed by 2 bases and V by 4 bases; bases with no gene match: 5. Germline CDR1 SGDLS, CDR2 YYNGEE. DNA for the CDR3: TGTGCCAGCAGCTCCGGACTAGCGGGGTCCACAGATACGCAGTATTTT. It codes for CASSSGLAGSTDTQYF.

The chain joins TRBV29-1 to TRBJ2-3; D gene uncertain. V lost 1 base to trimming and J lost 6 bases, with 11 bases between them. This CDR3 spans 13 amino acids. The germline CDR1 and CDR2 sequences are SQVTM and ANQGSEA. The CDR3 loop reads CSVEAIIGDTQYF. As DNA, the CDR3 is TGCAGCGTTGAAGCGATCATCGGCGATACGCAGTATTTT.

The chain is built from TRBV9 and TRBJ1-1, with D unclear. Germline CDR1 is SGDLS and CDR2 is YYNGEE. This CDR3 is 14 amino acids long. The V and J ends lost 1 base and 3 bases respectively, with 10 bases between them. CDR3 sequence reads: CASSVFGEDTEAFF. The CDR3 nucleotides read TGTGCCAGCAGCGTATTTGGGGAGGACACTGAAGCTTTCTTT.

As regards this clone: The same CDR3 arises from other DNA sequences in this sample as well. This CDR3 reads CASSPGQNNEKLFF. The CDR3 nucleotides are TGTGCCAGCTCACCAGGGCAGAACAATGAAAAACTGTTTTTT. This chain connects TRBV18 to TRBJ1-4; no definite D call. This CDR3 has 14 residues. Germline V gives CDR1 KGHSH, CDR2 LQKENI. Trimming stripped 2 bases from V and 5 bases from J, with 9 bases between.

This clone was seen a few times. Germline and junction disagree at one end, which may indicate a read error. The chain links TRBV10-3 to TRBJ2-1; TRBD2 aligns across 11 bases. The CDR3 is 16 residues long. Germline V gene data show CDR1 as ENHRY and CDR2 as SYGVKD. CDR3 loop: CASSSRLAGQNHEQFF. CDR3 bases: TGTGCCAGCAGTTCCCGACTAGCGGGGCAGAACCATGAGCAGTTCTTC.